This TCR beta chain was sequenced during a study of radiotherapy plus CTLA-4 blockade in lung cancer. For the study at large: Objective responses were recorded in around 18% of patients, with disease control recorded in around 30%. Study-level points and caveats: Tumor-origin TCR clones grew in blood after radiotherapy plus ipilimumab.

Lung cancer patients with chemo-refractory metastatic non-small-cell disease were given focal radiation plus CTLA-4 blockade with ipilimumab. The V gene lost 0 bases and the J gene lost 3 bases, with 3 bases spanning the gap. There are 12 residues in the CDR3. Germline V gives CDR1 SGHRS, CDR2 YFSETQ. Note on this clone: Its specificity is unknown.

Sequenced by immunoSEQ multiplex PCR; TCRdb stores in-frame clones only, minus some. The repertoire consists of about 110,000 clones, with approximately 77% occurring once and the leading ten covering 3.3%. This receptor was identified in a human donor with non-small cell lung cancer that progressed on radiotherapy plus ipilimumab. Some clones in this sample may be carry-over from other donors' samples. The specimen was peripheral blood, collected from a patient treated with radiotherapy plus ipilimumab. The chain employs TRBV5-1 and TRBJ1-2; no clear D. DNA for the CDR3: TGCGCCAGCAGCTTGGGGGACTATGGCTACACCTTC. Translated, it gives CASSLGDYGYTF. Together with reference TRBV5-1 and TRBJ1-2, the CDR3 gives the full variable domain: KAGVTQTPRYLIKTRGQQVTLSCSPISGHRSVSWYQQTPGQGLQFLFEYFSETQRNKGNFPGRFSGRQFSNSRSEMNVSTLELGDSALYLCASSLGDYGYTFGSGTRLTVV.